A single sample is the source of the 24 T cell receptor beta chains below, sequenced in a study of blood T cell repertoires in COVID-19 (TCRdb year 2020). The receptor library was made with the immunoSEQ multiplex PCR assay. The clones in this table, taken by TCRdb from immuneACCESS, are in-frame only. Not every clone is retained; where verified, under half of the shortfall comes from an unresolved V gene, and the cause of the rest is unknown. The sample yields approximately 300,000 clones; approximately 90% were counted once. Approximately 2% of the sample is in the top ten clones. Material for sequencing was peripheral blood. These receptors were obtained from a man between 18 and 29 years old with active or convalescent COVID-19.

The V call is TRBV15, the J call TRBJ2-3; 7 bases are a match to TRBD2. Per the germline V gene, CDR1 is LNHNV and CDR2 is YYDKDF (reference sequence). The CDR3 is 15 residues long. The ends lost 1 base at V and 1 base at J; junction bases unmatched: 2. The CDR3 DNA reads as TGTGCCACCAGCAGAGGCGGGAGCGGCACAGATACGCAGTATTTT. This gives the protein CATSRGGSGTDTQYF.

This clone turned up a few times. The chain carries TRBV27 and TRBJ1-1, with 9 positions matching TRBD1. Losses at the gene ends were 1 base for V and 4 bases for J; bases not matched to a gene: 7. The CDR3 sequence is 16 residues long. Germline V gives CDR1 MNHEY, CDR2 SMNVEV (reference sequence). CDR3 protein: CASSLWRDRAGTEAFF. CDR3 coding DNA: TGTGCCAGCAGTTTATGGAGGGACAGGGCCGGCACTGAAGCTTTCTTT.

The rearrangement joins TRBV7-2 to TRBJ1-1; D is unresolved. The germline V and J ends were trimmed by 5 bases and 11 bases, with 18 bases remaining between them. The CDR3 loop spans 13 amino acids. Germline lookup yields CDR1 SGHTA and CDR2 FQGNSA. Written as DNA, the CDR3 is TGTGCCAGCAGCCCGACCGCGGACTTCCAGGCTTTCTTT. As protein: CASSPTADFQAFF.

This sequence joins TRBV10-2 and TRBJ1-5, with 10 bases lining up with TRBD1. The V segment lost 6 bases and the J segment 7 bases; nucleotides outside the gene matches: 9. The CDR3 consists of 15 residues. Germline lookup yields CDR1 WSHSY and CDR2 SAAADI. The DNA of the CDR3 is TGCGCCAGCAGGTTAGGGACAGGGGCGGGCCAGCCCCAGCATTTT. This gives the protein CASRLGTGAGQPQHF.

J is TRBJ1-5 and V is TRBV6-1, with 9 bases aligning to TRBD1. J lost 7 bases, V lost 5 bases, and 6 bases had no gene match. CDR1 is MNHNS, CDR2 SASEGT, per germline. CDR3 length: 14 residues. CDR3 sequence reads: CASSPEGQGQPQHF. Written as DNA, the CDR3 is TGTGCCAGCAGTCCCGAGGGACAGGGACAGCCCCAGCATTTT.

V and J are TRBV3-1 (or the pseudogene TRBV3-2) and TRBJ1-6, with 7 bases matching TRBD1. The ends lost 4 bases at V and 11 bases at J; junction bases unmatched: 11. In germline, CDR1 is LGHDT, CDR2 YNNKEL (reference sequence). CDR3 size: 15 residues. CDR3 amino acids: CASSPEDRLGTPLHF. DNA for the CDR3: TGTGCCAGCAGCCCAGAGGACAGGCTTGGAACACCCCTCCACTTT.

This clone appeared a single time. The V and J genes are TRBV10-2 and TRBJ2-3; possibly TRBD2 for D (6 bases). The CDR3 extends over 13 amino acids. Germline CDR1 is WSHSY and CDR2 is SAAADI. Trimming left V 9 bases short and J 3 bases short, with 13 bases between. CDR3 sequence reads: CASLRDRTDTQYF. In DNA form, the CDR3 reads TGCGCCAGTCTGCGGGACCGTACAGATACGCAGTATTTT.

V and J are TRBV19 and TRBJ2-5; maybe TRBD2 (6 bases). This CDR3 has 15 amino acids. Trimming removed 5 bases from V and 1 base from J, with 14 bases in between. Germline V gene data show CDR1 as LNHDA and CDR2 as SQIVND (reference sequence). As DNA, the CDR3 is TGTGCCAGTAGTCGTGGCGGGAAGGCCCAAGAGACCCAGTACTTC. Its translation is CASSRGGKAQETQYF.

This clone was found once. The chain joins TRBV14 to TRBJ1-2; D unclear. The CDR3 is made up of 16 amino acids. V dropped 0 bases and J dropped 5 bases, with 16 bases sitting between them. CDR1 and CDR2 from the germline V gene are SGHDN and FVKESK. Here the CDR3 DNA reads TGTGCCAGCAGCCAAGATGGCCCCGATTTCATTTATGGCTACACCTTC. Translated, it gives CASSQDGPDFIYGYTF.

The gene calls are TRBV4-1 and TRBJ1-5; perhaps TRBD1 as D (6 bases). The CDR3 is 16 amino acids. V was shortened by 4 bases and J by 4 bases, with 17 bases between the two germline ends. CDR1 and CDR2 (germline): MGHRA, YSYEKL. The CDR3 region is CASSPGVARGNQPQHF. For the CDR3, the DNA is TGCGCCAGCAGCCCAGGGGTCGCCAGGGGAAATCAGCCCCAGCATTTT.

The V and J genes are TRBV5-5 and TRBJ2-7, with a tentative D call TRBD1 (6 bases). This CDR3 has 15 residues. V lost 1 base and J lost 2, with 13 bases in between. In germline, CDR1 is SGHKS, CDR2 YYEKEE (reference sequence). The CDR3 region is CASSLRQEYPYEQYF. The CDR3 nucleotides are TGTGCCAGCAGCTTGAGACAGGAATACCCCTACGAGCAGTACTTC.

The V call is TRBV4-1, the J call TRBJ2-7; 7 bases are a match to TRBD1. The length of the CDR3 is 14 residues. V gave up 1 base and J gave up 4 bases; unmatched junction bases: 4. Germline-derived CDR1 and CDR2 are MGHRA and YSYEKL. The CDR3 DNA reads TGCGCCAGCAGCCAAGTTGCAGGGGGATACGAGCAGTACTTC. This gives the protein CASSQVAGGYEQYF.

The chain uses TRBV13 and TRBJ2-7; 10 bases match TRBD2. V was clipped by 4 bases and J by 3 bases; unmatched bases: 3. The germline V gene encodes CDR1 PRHDT and CDR2 FYEKMQ (reference sequence). This CDR3 has 14 amino acids. CDR3 residues: CASSSSGGDYEQYF. Written as DNA, the CDR3 is TGTGCCAGCAGCTCAAGCGGGGGGGACTACGAGCAGTACTTC.

V and J are TRBV2 and TRBJ1-6; D is ambiguous. The CDR3 totals 14 residues. V was pared by 1 base and J by 4 bases, with 5 bases between. CDR1 and CDR2 (germline): SNHLY, FYNNEI. DNA of the CDR3: TGTGCCAGCAGTGAAGGCAGATATAATTCACCCCTCCACTTT. This translates into CASSEGRYNSPLHF.

V usage is TRBV11-2 and J usage is TRBJ2-3; 7 bases agree with TRBD2. Germline V gives CDR1 SGHAT, CDR2 FQNNGV. The CDR3 extends over 16 amino acids. J lost 4 bases, V lost 4 bases, and 11 bases had no gene match. CDR3 sequence: CASSSSGKGFADTQYF. CDR3 DNA: TGTGCCAGCAGCTCCAGCGGGAAGGGGTTCGCAGATACGCAGTATTTT.

The J gene is TRBJ2-2, the V gene TRBV24-1; the match to TRBD1 covers 7 bases. CDR3 size: 14 residues. The V gene's germline CDR1 is KGHDR and CDR2 SFDVKD. The V gene end was trimmed by 2 bases and the J gene end by 5 bases; junction bases not matched to a gene: 1. CDR3 bases: TGTGCCACCAGTGATTCACAGGGGACCGGGGAGCTGTTTTTT. This translates into CATSDSQGTGELFF.

The chain links TRBV28 to TRBJ2-7; no definite D call. Trimming cost V 2 bases and J 4 bases, with 15 bases left between them. The CDR3 contains 15 residues. Germline CDR1 is MDHEN and CDR2 is SYDVKM. The DNA for the CDR3 is TGTGCCAGCAGTTTAGGCGGAATGGGTCCTTACGAGCAGTACTTC. It codes for CASSLGGMGPYEQYF.

The chain employs TRBV3-1 (or the pseudogene TRBV3-2) and TRBJ2-5; a weak D match, TRBD1 (7 bases). The CDR3 contains 17 residues. V shed 0 bases and J shed 0 bases, with 14 bases lying between them. CDR1 LGHDT and CDR2 YNNKEL come from the germline V gene (reference sequence). CDR3 amino acids: CASSQDLSGGHQETQYF. The CDR3 DNA sequence: TGTGCCAGCAGCCAAGATTTGTCAGGGGGGCACCAAGAGACCCAGTACTTC.

The CDR3 loop reads CASSESQGGTEAFF. The CDR3 DNA reads TGCGCCAGCAGTGAGTCCCAGGGAGGCACTGAAGCTTTCTTT. The gene calls are TRBV10-1 and TRBJ1-1, with D possibly matching TRBD1 (5 bases). Germline CDR1 WNHNN, CDR2 SYGVQD (reference sequence). CDR3 length: 14 residues. Trimming cost V 0 bases and J 4 bases, with 9 bases left between them.

This sequence joins TRBV6-2 or TRBV6-3 and TRBJ1-5; 8 positions match TRBD1. The CDR3 has 18 amino acids. The junction had 11 bases not matched to a gene; V was cut back by 2 bases and J by 2 bases. Germline V lookup: CDR1 MNHEY, CDR2 SVGEGT. The CDR3 protein is CASSYHRQGSIGNQPQHF. CDR3 in DNA: TGTGCCAGCAGTTACCATAGACAGGGGTCAATTGGCAATCAGCCCCAGCATTTT.

V gene TRBV7-6 combines with J gene TRBJ2-1, with D perhaps matching TRBD2 (6 bases). The CDR3 totals 12 residues. Germline V gene data show CDR1 as SGHVS and CDR2 as FNYEAQ. Trimming took 1 base from V and 10 from J, leaving 8 bases between them. The DNA of the CDR3 is TGTGCCAGCAGCTTAGTTGCGGGGGAGCAGTTCTTC. Translated: CASSLVAGEQFF.

This clone showed up just once. The genes are TRBV9 and TRBJ1-1; TRBD1 matches 10 bases. The CDR3 is made up of 15 amino acids. From germline, CDR1 is SGDLS and CDR2 YYNGEE. V shed 1 base, J shed 5 bases, and the junction held 5 bases outside the gene matches. CDR3 nucleotide sequence: TGTGCCAGCAGCGTAAGCGGGACAGGGGAAACTGAAGCTTTCTTT. Encoded protein: CASSVSGTGETEAFF.

The chain links TRBV7-8 to TRBJ2-2; a weak D match, TRBD2 (5 bases). Germline CDR1 reads SGHVS; CDR2 reads FQNEAQ. V was clipped by 3 bases and J by 0 bases, with 8 bases between them. The CDR3 totals 15 residues. For the CDR3, the DNA is TGTGCCAGCAGCTTCGATAGCGCGAACACCGGGGAGCTGTTTTTT. Its protein product is CASSFDSANTGELFF.

The chain recombines TRBV7-7 with TRBJ2-4, with D perhaps matching TRBD1 (6 bases). Germline CDR1 and CDR2: SSHAT and FNYEAQ (reference sequence). CDR3 length equals 16 residues. V lost 5 bases, J lost 0 bases, and 14 bases lay in between. CDR3: CASSARQELAKNIQYF. The CDR3 region has the DNA TGTGCCAGCAGCGCAAGACAGGAGCTAGCCAAAAACATTCAGTACTTC.